The 13 T cell receptor beta chains below all came from one sample that was sequenced in a study of CD8+ T cells in alopecia areata. Noted treatment: oral pan-JAK inhibitor, 5-10 mg twice daily. cDNA serving as the sequencing template came from extracted, reverse transcribed RNA. The protocol was immunoSEQ multiplex PCR, while the TCRdb copy is restricted to in-frame clones and leaves out a portion. The sample consists of hundreds of thousands of clones, around 65% of them appearing once. The sample here was CD4+ T cells sorted from blood, taken at week 44, from a patient treated with tofacitinib. These receptors were collected from a human donor with alopecia areata.

CDR3 region: CASSFRQGSGYTF. CDR3 DNA sequence: TGTGCCAGCAGCTTTCGACAGGGGAGTGGCTACACCTTC. The chain has TRBV11-2 and TRBJ1-2; 8 nucleotides match TRBD1. Germline V gene lookup returns CDR1 SGHAT and CDR2 FQNNGV. The CDR3 is 13 residues long. Losses at the gene ends were 3 bases for V and 7 bases for J; bases not matched to a gene: 4.

The chain carries TRBV29-1 and TRBJ1-1; possibly TRBD1 for D (5 bases). Deletions cut 6 bases from V and 1 base from J, with 12 bases between. Per the germline V gene, CDR1 is SQVTM and CDR2 is ANQGSEA. CDR3 size: 13 residues. This CDR3 reads CSVSTQGNTEAFF. The CDR3 DNA is TGCAGCGTCAGCACGCAGGGGAACACTGAAGCTTTCTTT.

This clone was picked up a small number of times. The genes are TRBV29-1 and TRBJ1-1; D might be TRBD1 (5 bases). In germline, CDR1 is SQVTM, CDR2 ANQGSEA. With 7 bases removed from V and 1 base from J, the gap between germline ends came to 16 bases. The CDR3 totals 14 residues. The CDR3 coding sequence is TGCAGCGCCTGTTACACCCAGGGGAACACTGAAGCTTTCTTT. It yields the protein CSACYTQGNTEAFF.

The chain joins TRBV2 to TRBJ1-1; 8 bases agree with TRBD1. CDR3 length: 12 amino acids. Germline-derived CDR1 and CDR2 are SNHLY and FYNNEI. V lost 8 bases, J lost 1 base, and 0 bases stayed unmatched. The CDR3 spells CASGQGNTEAFF. For the CDR3, the DNA is TGTGCCAGCGGACAGGGGAACACTGAAGCTTTCTTT.

This sequence joins TRBV27 and TRBJ2-7, with D maybe TRBD1 (5 bases). The germline CDR1 and CDR2 sequences are MNHEY and SMNVEV (reference sequence). Trimming left V 5 bases short and J 0 bases short, with 11 bases between. The CDR3 extends over 14 amino acids. The CDR3 DNA sequence: TGTGCCAGCAGTGGGCGGCAGGGCTCCTACGAGCAGTACTTC. Amino acid sequence: CASSGRQGSYEQYF.

The chain recombines TRBV7-2 with TRBJ2-3; 9 nucleotides align to TRBD1. This CDR3 region has 15 residues. The V segment lost 5 bases and the J segment 2 bases; nucleotides outside the gene matches: 5. Germline V gene data show CDR1 as SGHTA and CDR2 as FQGNSA. This CDR3 is CASSGQGINTDTQYF. The CDR3 bases are TGTGCCAGCAGCGGACAGGGGATTAACACAGATACGCAGTATTTT.

The count of this clone is one. The junction and the germline gene differ at one end; a read error may be behind it. As DNA, the CDR3 is TGCAGCGTTGCCCCCCAGGGGTCCTCCGAGCAGTACTTC. Protein product: CSVAPQGSSEQYF. The V and J genes are TRBV29-1 and TRBJ2-7; maybe TRBD1 (6 bases). Germline V gives CDR1 SQVTM, CDR2 ANQGSEA. This CDR3 has 13 residues.

The chain has TRBV29-1 and TRBJ1-5, with a possible D match to TRBD1 (5 bases). V lost 7 bases, J lost 11 bases, and 21 bases lay in between. The CDR3 is made up of 13 amino acids. Germline V gene sequence: CDR1 SQVTM, CDR2 ANQGSEA. The CDR3 DNA sequence: TGCAGCGCCCTAAAATCCACTGGGGGGGCCCAGCATTTT. It encodes CSALKSTGGAQHF.

The chain has TRBV10-2 and TRBJ1-5; no firm D call. V was pared by 2 bases and J by 2 bases, with 7 bases between. From germline, CDR1 is WSHSY and CDR2 SAAADI. The length of the CDR3 is 14 residues. The DNA of the CDR3 is TGCGCCAGCAGTGAGAGGTATGGCAATCAGCCCCAGCATTTT. Amino acids: CASSERYGNQPQHF.

This clone was recorded a few times. The genes are TRBV7-2 and TRBJ2-3; D is possibly TRBD1 or TRBD2 (5 bases each). The length of the CDR3 is 15 residues. Trimming pared 2 bases from V and 6 bases from J, leaving 15 bases between. CDR1 and CDR2 (germline): SGHTA, FQGNSA. This chain's CDR3 is CASSLRGPAMDTQYF. CDR3 coding DNA: TGTGCCAGCAGCTTAAGGGGACCAGCGATGGATACGCAGTATTTT.

The chain has TRBV7-3 and TRBJ1-1; D unclear. Germline CDR1 reads SGHTA; CDR2 reads FQGTGA. V was clipped by 1 base and J by 2 bases, with 5 bases between them. The CDR3 extends over 13 amino acids. The CDR3 spells CASSLMGNTEAFF. CDR3 bases: TGTGCCAGCAGCTTAATGGGAAACACTGAAGCTTTCTTT. The whole variable domain, filled in from reference TRBV7-3 and TRBJ1-1, reads GAGVSQTPSNKVTEKGKYVELRCDPISGHTALYWYRQSLGQGPEFLIYFQGTGAADDSGLPNDRFFAVRPEGSVSTLKIQRTERGDSAVYLCASSLMGNTEAFFGQGTRLTVV.

The V call is TRBV10-3, the J call TRBJ1-5; 9 bases are a match to TRBD1. The trim removed 0 bases at V and 1 base at J, leaving 4 bases unmatched. The CDR3 runs to 17 residues. Germline CDR1 reads ENHRY; CDR2 reads SYGVKD. The CDR3 here is CAISESWTGESNQPQHF. The DNA for the CDR3 is TGTGCCATCAGTGAGTCGTGGACAGGGGAAAGCAATCAGCCCCAGCATTTT.

This clone was counted only a few times. This chain connects TRBV7-2 to TRBJ1-2, with D possibly being TRBD1 (5 bases). V was cut by 3 bases and J by 7 bases, with 12 bases left in between. CDR1 and CDR2 (germline): SGHTA, FQGNSA. The CDR3 length is 13 residues. This CDR3 is CASSLIGVAGYTF. As DNA, the CDR3 is TGTGCCAGCAGCTTGATAGGGGTCGCTGGCTACACCTTC.